The T cell receptor beta chain under discussion was sequenced for a study of T cell repertoires in cytomegalovirus infection. Study context: HLA-B-restricted CMV epitopes that are well studied, plus recently identified HLA-C-restricted ones, were used by the study. CMV infection and matching HLA type were both indicated by public TCR beta signatures.

TCRdb re-derived calls from the reads in MiXCR, one entry per CDR3 protein. The sample lists about 150,000 distinct CDR3 sequences; roughly 32% were seen once. Remarks on this clonotype: Its target is unknown.

The CDR3 extends over 13 amino acids. Germline-derived CDR1 and CDR2 are SEHNR and FQNEAQ (reference sequence). V was pared by 4 bases and J by 3 bases, with 10 bases between. The study, taken as a whole, reports: There were HLA-C-restricted CMV-specific TCR beta clonotypes dominating the ex vivo response.

The chain uses TRBV7-9 and TRBJ2-7; no clear D. The clonotype comes from a human donor in good health (CMV status not recorded). Some clones in this sample may be carry-over from other donors' samples. This specimen consisted of CD8+ T cells from cultured PBMCs, obtained from culture after CMV antigen stimulation. The CDR3 reads CASSSGFGYEQYF. DNA of the CDR3: TGTGCCAGCAGCTCAGGTTTCGGCTACGAGCAGTACTTC.